The entry below gives a single TCR beta chain sequence along with its context. The CDR3 has 14 amino acids. CDR1 is SGHNT, CDR2 YYREEE, per germline (reference sequence). The J segment lost 15 bases and the V segment lost 0 bases, leaving 8 bases of the junction unmatched. The sample is drawn from a study of blood T cell repertoires in COVID-19. Study background: Specimens from acute and convalescent COVID-19 originated in the United States, Italy and Spain.

Some clones are missing from TCRdb's copy, which holds only in-frame ones; the method was immunoSEQ multiplex PCR. The table includes 250,000 to 350,000 clones, about 83% detected once. V usage is TRBV5-4 and J usage is TRBJ2-1; 11 bases fit TRBD2. The specimen was peripheral blood. The clonotype originates from a woman aged 45-65 years with acute or convalescent COVID-19. The CDR3 nucleotides read TGTGCCAGCAGCTTGGGATCACTAGCGGGAGATCCGTTCTTC. Translated, it gives CASSLGSLAGDPFF.